The subject of this entry is one T cell receptor (beta chain). Its antigen remains unknown. The data belong to a study of radiation and T cells in renal cell carcinoma. Study findings and constraints: From baseline, blood top tumor clonotypes peaked at 2 weeks post-radiation.

Only in-frame clones appear in the TCRdb table, and some are missing; sequencing was by immunoSEQ multiplex PCR. Among around 100,000 clones listed, around 83% were seen once. Time point given: blood 4 weeks post-SBRT, at nephrectomy. Treatment noted: 15 Gy SBRT to primary tumor, nephrectomy 4 weeks later. The specimen comprised blood, sampled from a patient whose treatment included radiotherapy and nephrectomy. This receptor was identified in a man aged 55 to 70 with renal cell carcinoma.

The CDR3 loop is CASSDSDEHRGELFF. CDR3 coding DNA: TGTGCCAGCAGTGACTCCGACGAACACCGCGGGGAGCTGTTTTTT. The chain carries TRBV6-4 and TRBJ2-2, with D unclear. This CDR3 region has 15 residues. Per the germline V gene, CDR1 is MRHNA and CDR2 is SNTAGT. V gave up 0 bases and J gave up 7 bases, with 12 bases separating them.